This T cell receptor (beta chain) derives from a study of Tregs in tolerant kidney transplant recipients. Study results and limitations: In tolerant patients, donor-specific Tregs outgrew total Tregs, suggesting antigen-driven expansion. Nucleotide sequences could not be compared across some patients' samples due to primer changes. The most relevant donor-specific Treg TCRbeta repertoire apparently came from expansion with activated donor B cells.

Recipient PBMCs carried a CFSE label and met irradiated graft donor PBMCs for six to seven days before FACS sorting. For this clone: Its antigen is currently unknown.

The assay was immunoSEQ multiplex PCR, and TCRdb's table has in-frame clones only and misses some. This sample's table has 3,000 or so clones. This receptor was obtained from a human patient who received a combined kidney and bone marrow transplant. This specimen consisted of CD8+ T cells from blood cultured with allogeneic cells, obtained before the transplant.

The covered CDR3 bases are TGCGCCAGCAGCCCGACAGGGATCACTGAA. It specifies CASSPTGITE. In full, the CDR3 reads CASSPTGITEAFF. J is TRBJ1-1 and V is TRBV5-1; 7 bases are shared with TRBD1. Read sequence stops 3 residues before the CDR3 end, and the germline J gene provides the missing end. The germline V gene has CDR1 SGHRS and CDR2 YFSETQ. CDR3 size: 13 residues. J gave up 4 bases and V 4 bases, and 4 bases lay outside the gene matches.